The next 8 T cell receptor beta chains were all read from a single sample in a study of blood T cell repertoires in COVID-19. Sequencing used immunoSEQ multiplex PCR; TCRdb keeps in-frame clones, though not all of them. The sample includes roughly 200,000 clones, around 82% of them seen just once. Sample: PBMCs or T cells enriched from blood (not recorded which). The source is a woman between 45 and 65 years old who had been exposed to COVID-19.

This clone has only a few counts. V and J are TRBV12-3 or TRBV12-4 and TRBJ1-2; D gene ambiguous. This CDR3 region has 13 residues. V dropped 2 bases and J dropped 5 bases, with 9 bases sitting between them. CDR3 DNA: TGTGCCAGCAGTTTAACGGGTGCATATGGCTACACCTTC. Its translation: CASSLTGAYGYTF.

This rearrangement joins TRBV7-8 to TRBJ2-7, with TRBD2 identical over 8 bases. Germline CDR1 and CDR2: SGHVS and FQNEAQ. The length of the CDR3 is 15 residues. V was clipped by 5 bases and J by 2 bases; unmatched bases: 8. The CDR3 loop is CASSLSGGATYEQYF. DNA for the CDR3: TGTGCCAGCAGCCTCAGCGGGGGCGCAACCTACGAGCAGTACTTC.

This chain connects TRBV7-3 to TRBJ2-7, with D perhaps matching TRBD2 (5 bases). Germline CDR1 is SGHTA and CDR2 is FQGTGA. The V gene lost 1 base and the J gene lost 3 bases, with 7 bases spanning the gap. The CDR3 runs 13 residues. The CDR3 is CASSLNGDYEQYF. The CDR3, as DNA: TGTGCCAGCAGCTTAAACGGGGACTACGAGCAGTACTTC.

The chain combines TRBV28 with TRBJ1-5, with D possibly TRBD1 on 5 matching bases. Germline lookup yields CDR1 MDHEN and CDR2 SYDVKM. V lost 2 bases and J lost 6, with 14 bases in between. CDR3 length: 15 amino acids. This CDR3 is CASSLHSGKGQPQHF. The DNA for the CDR3 is TGTGCCAGCAGTTTACATTCAGGGAAGGGTCAGCCCCAGCATTTT.

The chain recombines TRBV2 with TRBJ2-2; D might be TRBD1 (6 bases). There are 14 residues in the CDR3. The V end was cut by 9 bases, the J end by 3 bases, with 14 bases between. CDR1 is SNHLY and CDR2 is FYNNEI in the germline V gene. The CDR3 sequence: CARGGDKHTGELFF. The DNA for the CDR3 is TGTGCCAGGGGTGGGGACAAACACACCGGGGAGCTGTTTTTT.

The rearrangement joins TRBV9 to TRBJ1-1; a weak D match, TRBD1 (6 bases). CDR1 and CDR2 from the germline V gene are SGDLS and YYNGEE. The V and J ends lost 0 bases and 7 bases respectively, with 7 bases between them. The CDR3 sequence is 12 residues long. The CDR3 DNA reads TGTGCCAGCAGCGTAGAGGGGGTTGAAGCTTTCTTT. Translated: CASSVEGVEAFF.

The rearrangement joins TRBV6-5 to TRBJ2-2; possibly TRBD1 for D (5 bases). Germline CDR1 MNHEY, CDR2 SVGAGI. Trimming removed 5 bases from V and 9 bases from J, with 10 bases in between. The CDR3 sequence is 12 residues long. The CDR3: CASSPGPRELFF. CDR3 bases: TGTGCCAGCAGTCCAGGGCCCAGGGAGCTGTTTTTT.

The CDR3 coding sequence is TGTGCCAGCTCCGGGACTAGCTGGAGCACCGGGGAGCTGTTTTTT. Its protein product is CASSGTSWSTGELFF. The chain recombines TRBV27 with TRBJ2-2, with 9 bases that match TRBD2. V lost 8 bases and J lost 4; bases outside the gene matches: 8. The germline gives CDR1 MNHEY, CDR2 SMNVEV (reference sequence). The CDR3 sequence is 15 residues long.